This entry features one TCR beta chain sequence. Patients from Seattle were sampled longitudinally, starting during active infection. This entry is derived from a study of blood T cell repertoires in COVID-19. Study at large: Sites across the United States, Italy and Spain contributed samples from acute and convalescent COVID-19. PBMCs, B-cell-depleted T cells, or T cells were the source of the cDNA or gDNA that made up the material.

The CDR3 extends over 19 amino acids. V gave up 4 bases and J gave up 3 bases; unmatched junction bases: 17. Germline V CDR1 and CDR2: MNHNS, SASEGT. In the original processing: Reference gene primer amplification gave estimated nucleated cell counts. Here immunoSEQ multiplex PCR was the method, and the copy in TCRdb shows in-frame clones only, minus some. V, J and clone size were drawn from that table, and D and trimming were deduced from the DNA. In the table there are roughly 280,000 clones, 88% of which are singletons. The chain couples TRBV6-1 to TRBJ2-4; TRBD1 matches at 8 bases. Sequencing was carried out using peripheral blood. The receptor's source is a woman in her 30s with COVID-19, enrolled during active disease. The DNA of the CDR3 is TGTGCCAGCAGTGGAAGGGACAGGAGAGGGTTGGGTAGCAAAAACATTCAGTACTTC. Its protein product is CASSGRDRRGLGSKNIQYF.